A single sample gave rise to the 8 T cell receptor beta chains below, sequenced in a study of blood T cell repertoires in COVID-19. Clones were sequenced by immunoSEQ multiplex PCR, and TCRdb holds only the in-frame ones, with some missing. The sample carries 250,000 to 400,000 clones, roughly nine tenths recorded once. The sample consisted of peripheral blood. The receptors were sampled from a woman younger than 45 with COVID-19, enrolled during active disease.

The V gene is TRBV19, the J gene TRBJ1-3, with D hard to call. V was clipped by 7 bases and J by 0 bases, with 10 bases between them. The CDR3 totals 14 residues. CDR1 and CDR2 (germline): LNHDA, SQIVND (reference sequence). Written as DNA, the CDR3 is TGTGCCAGTACGCTCCCGGGCTCTGGAAACACCATATATTTT. It translates to CASTLPGSGNTIYF.

This clone was observed once. For the CDR3, the DNA is TGTGCCAGTAGTACGCCCGGCTCCTACAATGAGCAGTTCTTC. As protein: CASSTPGSYNEQFF. The rearrangement uses TRBV19 and TRBJ2-1; D gene ambiguous. Germline lookup yields CDR1 LNHDA and CDR2 SQIVND (reference sequence). The CDR3 runs 14 residues. V lost 4 bases and J 0 bases, leaving 7 bases between the germline ends.

This sequence joins TRBV5-1 and TRBJ2-3, with 11 positions matching TRBD2. Germline CDR1 is SGHRS and CDR2 is YFSETQ. The CDR3 consists of 14 residues. After removal of 4 bases from V and 5 bases from J, the junction contained 3 bases not matched to a gene. The CDR3 DNA reads TGCGCCAGCAGCATTAGCGGGAGGGTAGATACGCAGTATTTT. Its translation: CASSISGRVDTQYF.

Of note for this clone: The sample has other DNA sequences that encode this CDR3 too. This chain links TRBV5-1 with TRBJ2-3; 8 bases are shared with TRBD1. The CDR3 runs 14 residues. Germline trimming cut 7 bases from V and 0 bases from J; bases unmatched to any gene: 4. CDR1 and CDR2 (germline): SGHRS, YFSETQ. The CDR3 coding sequence is TGCGCCAGCTCGCGGGACAGGAGCACAGATACGCAGTATTTT. Its translation: CASSRDRSTDTQYF.

The rearrangement joins TRBV19 to TRBJ1-4; D is perhaps TRBD1 (5 bases). Trimming took off 4 bases at V and 6 bases at J, with 9 bases between the two ends. CDR3 length: 13 residues. CDR1 is LNHDA and CDR2 is SQIVND in the germline V gene (reference sequence). CDR3 region: CASSTQGYEKLFF. The CDR3 DNA reads TGTGCCAGTAGTACCCAGGGCTATGAAAAACTGTTTTTT.

V gene TRBV1 combines with J gene TRBJ1-2. TRBV1 is noted as a pseudogene. The CDR3 spans 16 residues. The CDR3 region has the DNA TGCACCAGCAGCCAAGGGTCGACTGCTGATCTCTCTTTAAACGCCTTC. Amino acid sequence: CTSSQGSTADLSLNAF.

This clone was seen a few times. The chain employs TRBV19 and TRBJ1-1; D is perhaps TRBD1 (6 bases). Germline CDR1 LNHDA, CDR2 SQIVND (reference sequence). V was cut by 1 base and J by 9 bases, with 12 bases left in between. This CDR3 has 13 amino acids. Here the CDR3 reads CASSIGDQGKAFF. The CDR3 DNA is TGTGCCAGTAGTATAGGGGATCAGGGGAAAGCTTTCTTT.

The chain employs TRBV28 and TRBJ2-7; 7 bases are shared with TRBD2. V was pared by 1 base and J by 0 bases, with 6 bases of the junction left unmatched. The CDR3 is made up of 16 amino acids. The germline V gene has CDR1 MDHEN and CDR2 SYDVKM. The CDR3 bases are TGTGCCAGCAGTTTATCGGGTAGCGGGTCCTCCTACGAGCAGTACTTC. Translating it yields CASSLSGSGSSYEQYF.